This TCR beta chain was recorded in a study of metastatic and nonmetastatic thyroid tumors. Germline CDR1 and CDR2: SGDLS and YYNGEE. This CDR3 comprises 11 residues. V gave up 7 bases and J gave up 10 bases, with 14 bases separating them. This clone was detected ten times or more. The antigen remains unidentified. The authors' processing: A distant-metastasis classifier for papillary thyroid cancer was built using CDR3 differences across clinicopathological groups. TCRdb re-processed the PCR reads through MiXCR. TCRdb's processing, not the authors', yielded these V and J calls. The data show roughly 70,000 clones, around 18% seen once. Study-level findings and limits: Across blood and tumor, TCR beta diversity in malignant thyroid tumors was reportedly significantly higher than in benign nodules.

Each patient went into thyroid surgery without having received any treatment. Sequenced: blood. The V and J genes are TRBV9 and TRBJ1-2, with D unresolved. The origin of this receptor is a female donor with papillary thyroid cancer or a benign thyroid nodule (not recorded which). Some clones in this sample may be carry-over from other donors' samples. The CDR3 loop reads CASGSVVHYTF. In DNA, the CDR3 is TGTGCCAGCGGGTCAGTGGTCCACTACACCTTC.